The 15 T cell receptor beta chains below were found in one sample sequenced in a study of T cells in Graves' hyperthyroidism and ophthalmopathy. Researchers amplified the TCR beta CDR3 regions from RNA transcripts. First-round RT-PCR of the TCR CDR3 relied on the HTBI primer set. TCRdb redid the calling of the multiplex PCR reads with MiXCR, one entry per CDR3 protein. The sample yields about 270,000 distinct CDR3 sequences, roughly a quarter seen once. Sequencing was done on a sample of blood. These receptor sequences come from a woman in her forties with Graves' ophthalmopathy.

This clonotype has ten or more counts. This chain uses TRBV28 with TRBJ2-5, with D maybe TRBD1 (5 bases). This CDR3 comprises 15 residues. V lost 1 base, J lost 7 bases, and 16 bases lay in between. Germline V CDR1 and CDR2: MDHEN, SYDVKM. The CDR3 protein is CASSLLVRAGLTQYF. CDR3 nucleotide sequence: TGTGCCAGCAGTTTATTGGTCAGGGCAGGGCTGACCCAGTACTTC.

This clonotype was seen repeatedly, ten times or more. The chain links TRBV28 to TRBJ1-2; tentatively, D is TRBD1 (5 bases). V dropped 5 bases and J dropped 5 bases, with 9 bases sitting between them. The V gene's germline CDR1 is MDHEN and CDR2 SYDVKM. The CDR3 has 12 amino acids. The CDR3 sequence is CASSPRQYGYTF. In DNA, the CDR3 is TGTGCCAGCAGTCCCAGACAGTATGGCTACACCTTC.

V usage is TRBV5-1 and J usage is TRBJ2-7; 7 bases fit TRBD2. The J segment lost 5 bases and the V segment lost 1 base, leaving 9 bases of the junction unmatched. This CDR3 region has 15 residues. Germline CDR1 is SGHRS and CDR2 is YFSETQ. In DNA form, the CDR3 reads TGCGCCAGCAGCTTGAATAAGCTAGCGGTCGACGAGCAGTACTTC. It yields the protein CASSLNKLAVDEQYF.

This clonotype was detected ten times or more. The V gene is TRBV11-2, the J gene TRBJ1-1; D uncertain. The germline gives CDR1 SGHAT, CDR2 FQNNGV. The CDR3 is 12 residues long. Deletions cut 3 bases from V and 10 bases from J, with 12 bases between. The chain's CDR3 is CASSFGVSGAFF. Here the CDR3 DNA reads TGTGCCAGCAGCTTCGGAGTTTCTGGAGCTTTCTTT.

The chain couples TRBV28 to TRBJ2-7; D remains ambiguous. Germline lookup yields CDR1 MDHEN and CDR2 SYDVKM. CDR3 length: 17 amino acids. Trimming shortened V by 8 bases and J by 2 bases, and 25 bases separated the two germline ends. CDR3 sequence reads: CASVPRPANTRTYEQYF. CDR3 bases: TGTGCCAGCGTCCCGCGCCCGGCAAACACGAGGACCTACGAGCAGTACTTC.

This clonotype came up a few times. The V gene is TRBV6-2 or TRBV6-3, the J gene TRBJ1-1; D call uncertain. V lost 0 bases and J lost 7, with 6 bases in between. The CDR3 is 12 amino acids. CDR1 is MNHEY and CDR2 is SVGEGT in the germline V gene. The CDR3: CASSYSRREAFF. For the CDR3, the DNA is TGTGCCAGCAGTTACTCCCGGCGTGAAGCTTTCTTT.

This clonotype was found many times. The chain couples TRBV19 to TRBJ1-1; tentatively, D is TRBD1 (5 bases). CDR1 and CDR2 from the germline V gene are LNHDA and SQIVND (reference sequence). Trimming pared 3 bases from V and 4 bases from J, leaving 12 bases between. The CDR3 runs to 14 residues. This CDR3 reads CASSITAGSTEAFF. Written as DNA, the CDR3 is TGTGCCAGTAGTATCACGGCAGGGAGCACTGAAGCTTTCTTT.

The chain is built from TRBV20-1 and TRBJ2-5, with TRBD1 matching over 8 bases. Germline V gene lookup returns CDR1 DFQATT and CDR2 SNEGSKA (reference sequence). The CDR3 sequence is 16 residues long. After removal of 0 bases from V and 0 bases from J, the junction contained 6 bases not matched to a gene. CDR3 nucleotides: TGCAGTGCTAGAGATACGGACAGGGCCTACCAAGAGACCCAGTACTTC. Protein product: CSARDTDRAYQETQYF.

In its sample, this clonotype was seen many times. CDR3 in DNA: TGTGCCAGCAGCTACGGGACAAAAAATCAGCCCCAGCATTTT. It codes for CASSYGTKNQPQHF. The chain couples TRBV2 to TRBJ1-5; weak D call: TRBD1 (6 bases). The length of the CDR3 is 14 residues. Germline V gene data show CDR1 as SNHLY and CDR2 as FYNNEI. V was pared by 6 bases and J by 4 bases, with 13 bases between. Full variable domain (outside the CDR3, taken from reference TRBV2 and TRBJ1-5): EPEVTQTPSHQVTQMGQEVILRCVPISNHLYFYWYRQILGQKVEFLVSFYNNEISEKSEIFDDQFSVERPDGSNFTLKIRSTKLEDSAMYFCASSYGTKNQPQHFGDGTRLSIL.

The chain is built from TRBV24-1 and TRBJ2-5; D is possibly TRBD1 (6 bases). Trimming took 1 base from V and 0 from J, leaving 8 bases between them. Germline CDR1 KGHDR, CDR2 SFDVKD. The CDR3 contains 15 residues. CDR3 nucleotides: TGTGCCACCAGTGATTTCGGACAGCACCAAGAGACCCAGTACTTC. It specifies CATSDFGQHQETQYF.

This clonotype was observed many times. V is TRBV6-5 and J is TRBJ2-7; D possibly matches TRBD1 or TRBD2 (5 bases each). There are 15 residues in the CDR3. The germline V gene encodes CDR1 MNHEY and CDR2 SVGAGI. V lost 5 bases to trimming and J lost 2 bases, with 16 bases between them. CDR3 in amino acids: CASSNIQGDPYEQYF. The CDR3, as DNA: TGTGCCAGCAGTAACATCCAGGGAGATCCCTACGAGCAGTACTTC.

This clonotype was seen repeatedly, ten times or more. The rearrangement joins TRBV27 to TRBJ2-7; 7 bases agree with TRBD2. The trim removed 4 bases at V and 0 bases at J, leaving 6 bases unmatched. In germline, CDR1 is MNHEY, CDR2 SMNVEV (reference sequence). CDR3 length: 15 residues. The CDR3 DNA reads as TGTGCCAGCAGTTCCCCCTCTAGCGGCTCCTACGAGCAGTACTTC. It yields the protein CASSSPSSGSYEQYF.

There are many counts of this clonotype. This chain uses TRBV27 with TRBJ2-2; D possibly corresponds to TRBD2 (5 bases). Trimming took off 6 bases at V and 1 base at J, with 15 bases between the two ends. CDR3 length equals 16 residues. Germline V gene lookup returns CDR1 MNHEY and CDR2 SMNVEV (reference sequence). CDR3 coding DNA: TGTGCCAGCAGGGACGAGGGCGGGTTGAACACCGGGGAGCTGTTTTTT. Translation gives CASRDEGGLNTGELFF.

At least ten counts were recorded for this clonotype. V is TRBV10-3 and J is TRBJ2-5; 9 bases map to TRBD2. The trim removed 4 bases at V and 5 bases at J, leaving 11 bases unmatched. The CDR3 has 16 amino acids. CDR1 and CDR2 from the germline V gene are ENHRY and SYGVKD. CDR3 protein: CAISVRLAEGTETQYF. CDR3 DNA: TGTGCCATCAGTGTCCGACTAGCGGAGGGGACGGAGACCCAGTACTTC.

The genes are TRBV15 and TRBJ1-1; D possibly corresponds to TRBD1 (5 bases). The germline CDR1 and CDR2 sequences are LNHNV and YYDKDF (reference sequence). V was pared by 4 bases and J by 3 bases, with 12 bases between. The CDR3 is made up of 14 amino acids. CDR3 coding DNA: TGTGCCACCAGCAAACCTATGGGGGACACTGAAGCTTTCTTT. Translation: CATSKPMGDTEAFF. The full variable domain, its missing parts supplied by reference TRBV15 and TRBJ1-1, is DAMVIQNPRYQVTQFGKPVTLSCSQTLNHNVMYWYQQKSSQAPKLLFHYYDKDFNNEADTPDNFQSRRPNTSFCFLDIRSPGLGDTAMYLCATSKPMGDTEAFFGQGTRLTVV.